The 25 T cell receptor beta chains in this list originate from one sample, sequenced in a study of blood T cell repertoires in COVID-19. Assay used: immunoSEQ multiplex PCR; TCRdb lists only in-frame clones, some missing. Of hundreds of thousands of clones listed, over 75% are singletons. Material: peripheral blood. The source of these receptors is a man aged 80 or over with acute or convalescent COVID-19.

The chain uses TRBV2 and TRBJ2-3; 8 nucleotides line up with TRBD2. The length of the CDR3 is 14 residues. CDR1 is SNHLY and CDR2 is FYNNEI in the germline V gene. V lost 6 bases and J lost 2; bases outside the gene matches: 4. This chain's CDR3 is CASRGLDLTDTQYF. DNA of the CDR3: TGTGCCAGCAGGGGACTAGATCTCACAGATACGCAGTATTTT.

The count of this clone is one. The J gene is TRBJ2-4, the V gene TRBV28, with D maybe TRBD2 (6 bases). This CDR3 has 15 residues. V was pared by 5 bases and J by 0 bases, with 11 bases between. Germline V gene lookup returns CDR1 MDHEN and CDR2 SYDVKM. This CDR3 reads CASSVGGQAKNIQYF. In DNA, the CDR3 is TGTGCCAGCAGTGTAGGAGGGCAAGCCAAAAACATTCAGTACTTC.

The V and J genes are TRBV4-2 and TRBJ2-7; 7 bases fit TRBD2. This CDR3 comprises 16 residues. Trimming took 3 bases from V and 0 from J; bases not matched to a gene: 8. Germline V lookup: CDR1 LGHNA, CDR2 YNFKEQ. The CDR3 here is CASSQTPGGSSYEQYV. For the CDR3, the DNA is TGTGCCAGCAGCCAGACCCCCGGGGGGAGCTCCTACGAGCAGTACGTC.

This clone was seen once. The J gene is TRBJ2-1, the V gene TRBV5-1, with 7 bases matching TRBD1. There are 15 residues in the CDR3. J lost 6 bases, V lost 0 bases, and 6 bases had no gene match. The germline V gene has CDR1 SGHRS and CDR2 YFSETQ. In DNA, the CDR3 is TGCGCCAGCAGCTTGGAACCGGGACAGAGCAATGAGCAGTTCTTC. Its translation is CASSLEPGQSNEQFF. The variable domain in full, completed from reference TRBV5-1 and TRBJ2-1, reads KAGVTQTPRYLIKTRGQQVTLSCSPISGHRSVSWYQQTPGQGLQFLFEYFSETQRNKGNFPGRFSGRQFSNSRSEMNVSTLELGDSALYLCASSLEPGQSNEQFFGPGTRLTVL.

This chain joins TRBV7-2 and TRBJ1-2, with 10 bases that match TRBD1. The CDR3 contains 17 residues. J was trimmed by 4 bases and V by 5 bases; bases with no gene match: 13. From germline, CDR1 is SGHTA and CDR2 FQGNSA. In DNA, the CDR3 is TGTGCCAGCAGCGAGCAAATTGGGACAGGGGCAGGCTATGGCTACACCTTC. It translates to CASSEQIGTGAGYGYTF.

This clone came up once. The V call is TRBV24-1, the J call TRBJ2-2, with TRBD1 as a possible D gene (6 bases). The germline CDR1 and CDR2 sequences are KGHDR and SFDVKD. The V end was cut by 0 bases, the J end by 6 bases, with 13 bases between. The CDR3 totals 16 residues. CDR3 residues: CATSDLGLAGAGELFF. DNA for the CDR3: TGTGCCACCAGTGATTTGGGGCTAGCAGGGGCCGGGGAGCTGTTTTTT.

This CDR3 is CASSQSGSGGDTQYF. The CDR3 region has the DNA TGTGCCAGTAGTCAAAGCGGGAGTGGGGGGGATACGCAGTATTTT. The rearrangement uses TRBV19 and TRBJ2-3; 8 bases map to TRBD2. Germline CDR1 reads LNHDA; CDR2 reads SQIVND (reference sequence). After removal of 5 bases from V and 6 bases from J, the junction contained 10 bases not matched to a gene. The CDR3 has 15 amino acids.

The chain carries TRBV7-2 and TRBJ2-1, with a tentative D call TRBD2 (5 bases). This CDR3 is 16 amino acids long. From germline, CDR1 is SGHTA and CDR2 FQGNSA. V lost 1 base and J lost 4, with 14 bases in between. This CDR3 reads CASSLDISASYNEQFF. DNA of the CDR3: TGTGCCAGCAGCTTAGATATTAGCGCTTCTTACAATGAGCAGTTCTTC.

The rearrangement links TRBV27 to TRBJ2-7; 10 bases agree with TRBD1. Germline V gives CDR1 MNHEY, CDR2 SMNVEV (reference sequence). CDR3 length: 15 amino acids. J lost 1 base, V lost 2 bases, and 2 bases had no gene match. CDR3 DNA sequence: TGTGCCAGCAGTTTAGGGACAGGGGCGTCCTACGAGCAGTACTTC. It yields the protein CASSLGTGASYEQYF.

The gene calls are TRBV2 and TRBJ1-1; 8 nucleotides agree with TRBD1. The ends lost 6 bases at V and 4 bases at J; junction bases unmatched: 7. Germline-derived CDR1 and CDR2 are SNHLY and FYNNEI. The CDR3 runs to 14 residues. Here the CDR3 reads CASSRGPMGTEAFF. DNA for the CDR3: TGTGCCAGCAGCAGGGGGCCTATGGGCACTGAAGCTTTCTTT.

The CDR3 bases are TGTGCCAGCAGCAACAGGGAGGGGAGAGGTGAGCAGTTCTTC. Its translation: CASSNREGRGEQFF. V gene TRBV7-8 combines with J gene TRBJ2-1; a possible D gene is TRBD2 (7 bases). The CDR3 contains 14 residues. V was pared by 5 bases and J by 9 bases, with 17 bases between. CDR1 is SGHVS and CDR2 is FQNEAQ in the germline V gene.

V is TRBV5-1 and J is TRBJ2-6; D is ambiguous. The CDR3 covers 15 residues. Trimming left V 1 base short and J 0 bases short, with 5 bases between. Germline CDR1 reads SGHRS; CDR2 reads YFSETQ. CDR3 sequence: CASSLSLSGANVLTF. In DNA form, the CDR3 reads TGCGCCAGCAGCTTGAGCCTCTCTGGGGCCAACGTCCTGACTTTC.

The chain employs TRBV5-1 and TRBJ2-3; weak D call: TRBD1 (6 bases). The CDR3 extends over 15 amino acids. CDR1 SGHRS and CDR2 YFSETQ come from the germline V gene. Deletions cut 0 bases from V and 0 bases from J, with 8 bases between. CDR3 bases: TGCGCCAGCAGCTTGGACGGACAGAGCACAGATACGCAGTATTTT. This translates into CASSLDGQSTDTQYF. Looking up the rest from reference TRBV5-1 and TRBJ2-3 gives the full variable domain: KAGVTQTPRYLIKTRGQQVTLSCSPISGHRSVSWYQQTPGQGLQFLFEYFSETQRNKGNFPGRFSGRQFSNSRSEMNVSTLELGDSALYLCASSLDGQSTDTQYFGPGTRLTVL.

The chain joins TRBV19 to TRBJ2-5; 11 bases fit TRBD2. The length of the CDR3 is 17 residues. Germline CDR1 is LNHDA and CDR2 is SQIVND (reference sequence). Trimming at V came to 4 bases and at J to 4 bases, leaving 11 bases not matched to a gene. DNA of the CDR3: TGTGCCAGTAGTAGGGGTTACAACGGACTAGCGGGAGAGACCCAGTACTTC. Amino acid sequence: CASSRGYNGLAGETQYF.

The genes are TRBV2 and TRBJ2-1; D possibly corresponds to TRBD1 (5 bases). V was clipped by 7 bases and J by 1 base, with 11 bases between them. The CDR3 is 14 residues long. Germline-derived CDR1 and CDR2 are SNHLY and FYNNEI. DNA for the CDR3: TGTGCCAGCATGCTAGGGGCTTCCTACAATGAGCAGTTCTTC. Translation: CASMLGASYNEQFF. Full variable domain (remainder filled in from reference TRBV2 and TRBJ2-1): EPEVTQTPSHQVTQMGQEVILRCVPISNHLYFYWYRQILGQKVEFLVSFYNNEISEKSEIFDDQFSVERPDGSNFTLKIRSTKLEDSAMYFCASMLGASYNEQFFGPGTRLTVL.

V and J are TRBV6-4 and TRBJ2-5, with 13 bases that match TRBD2. This CDR3 region has 17 residues. V lost 0 bases and J lost 5; bases outside the gene matches: 6. Germline CDR1 is MRHNA and CDR2 is SNTAGT. CDR3 in amino acids: CASSDSELAGGPETQYF. CDR3 nucleotide sequence: TGTGCCAGCAGTGACTCCGAACTAGCGGGAGGGCCCGAGACCCAGTACTTC.

In this sample, this clone turned up once. The chain carries TRBV9 and TRBJ1-2, with D hard to call. V was pared by 7 bases and J by 4 bases, with 11 bases between. The CDR3 is 12 amino acids. Per germline, CDR1 SGDLS and CDR2 YYNGEE. CDR3 bases: TGTGCCAGCCAGGTAAACCTCTATGGCTACACCTTC. Its translation is CASQVNLYGYTF.

The chain's CDR3 is CASRRESSTDTQYF. The CDR3 DNA reads as TGTGCCAGTAGGCGGGAGTCAAGCACAGATACGCAGTATTTT. J is TRBJ2-3 and V is TRBV19; 7 bases map to TRBD2. V shed 6 bases and J 0 bases; nucleotides not matched to a gene: 3. Germline V CDR1 and CDR2: LNHDA, SQIVND (reference sequence). This CDR3 has 14 amino acids.

The J gene is TRBJ2-1, the V gene TRBV28, with a possible D match to TRBD1 (5 bases). This CDR3 spans 12 amino acids. CDR1 is MDHEN, CDR2 SYDVKM, per germline. V was trimmed by 4 bases and J by 9 bases, leaving 10 bases between them. The CDR3 coding sequence is TGTGCCAGCAGTTACATTGACAGTGAGCAGTTCTTC. Translated: CASSYIDSEQFF. The variable domain in full, completed from reference TRBV28 and TRBJ2-1, reads DVKVTQSSRYLVKRTGEKVFLECVQDMDHENMFWYRQDPGLGLRLIYFSYDVKMKEKGDIPEGYSVSREKKERFSLILESASTNQTSMYLCASSYIDSEQFFGPGTRLTVL.

For this clone: The junction shows a germline mismatch at one end, possibly a read error. The genes are TRBV7-7 and TRBJ2-2, with 12 bases fitting TRBD1. Germline-derived CDR1 and CDR2 are SSHAT and FNYEAQ (reference sequence). The CDR3 is 16 amino acids. The CDR3 protein is CASSLGTGGVTGELFF. The CDR3 nucleotides read TGTGCTAGCAGCCTTGGGACAGGGGGCGTCACCGGGGAGCTGTTTTTT.

Only a few counts were recorded for this clone. This chain connects TRBV10-1 to TRBJ1-1; D gene unclear. The CDR3 contains 15 residues. V was trimmed by 0 bases and J by 3 bases, leaving 11 bases between them. Germline V gene lookup returns CDR1 WNHNN and CDR2 SYGVQD (reference sequence). The DNA for the CDR3 is TGCGCCAGCAGTGAGTCTATTGGCCGTTACACTGAAGCTTTCTTT. It yields the protein CASSESIGRYTEAFF.

This sequence joins TRBV12-5 and TRBJ1-1; D is uncertain. The V end lost 4 bases, the J end lost 5 bases, and 11 bases lay between the germline ends. The CDR3 consists of 13 residues. CDR1 and CDR2 (germline): LGHNT, FRNRAP. The CDR3 coding sequence is TGTGCTAGTGGTTATTCGATCGGTACTGAAGCTTTCTTT. It yields the protein CASGYSIGTEAFF.

In this sample, this clone turned up a few times. The chain recombines TRBV19 with TRBJ2-4; weak D call: TRBD1 (5 bases). The CDR3 runs to 12 residues. Germline assignment: CDR1 LNHDA and CDR2 SQIVND (reference sequence). The V gene lost 7 bases and the J gene lost 7 bases, with 11 bases spanning the gap. CDR3 nucleotide sequence: TGTGCCAGTAAAAATCAGGGCAACATTCAGTACTTC. Protein: CASKNQGNIQYF.

The chain uses TRBV4-3 and TRBJ1-3; no definite D call. The CDR3 spans 16 residues. Germline V gene data show CDR1 as LGHNA and CDR2 as YSLEER. V was shortened by 4 bases and J by 4 bases, with 17 bases between the two germline ends. The CDR3 is CASSPSSAAQGNTIYF. DNA for the CDR3: TGCGCCAGCAGCCCCTCTTCGGCGGCCCAAGGAAACACCATATATTTT.

The chain has TRBV6-5 and TRBJ2-2, with D perhaps matching TRBD2 (5 bases). In germline, CDR1 is MNHEY, CDR2 SVGAGI. V shed 9 bases and J shed 1 base, with 12 bases lying between them. This CDR3 contains 14 residues. The CDR3 DNA reads TGTGCCAGTTTCAGACTACTGAACACCGGGGAGCTGTTTTTT. Its translation: CASFRLLNTGELFF.